Listed here are 2 T cell receptor beta chains from one sample, sequenced in a study of T cells after yellow fever vaccination. One entry per CDR3 protein results from TCRdb running MiXCR on the 5' RACE reads. The repertoire has about 550,000 distinct CDR3 sequences, 15% to 20% of them found once; the top ten carry about 13%. The sample in question was PBMCs, obtained 15 days after the yellow fever booster vaccination. These receptors all come from a man under 40 who received the YFV17D yellow fever vaccine.

The gene calls are TRBV5-1 and TRBJ2-6; the D is unclear. The ends were cut back, 8 bases at V and 1 base at J, with 13 bases in the middle. This CDR3 has 15 amino acids. Per the germline V gene, CDR1 is SGHRS and CDR2 is YFSETQ. CDR3 bases: TGCGCCAGGCTTGGCAGTCATTCTGGGGCCAACGTCCTGACTTTC. Translated: CARLGSHSGANVLTF.

This chain uses TRBV27 with TRBJ2-1; maybe TRBD1 (6 bases). Germline V CDR1 and CDR2: MNHEY, SMNVEV (reference sequence). Trimming removed 1 base from V and 8 bases from J, with 15 bases in between. There are 15 residues in the CDR3. The CDR3 protein is CASSLYRASSDEQFF. In DNA form, the CDR3 reads TGTGCCAGCAGTTTATACAGGGCATCCTCCGATGAGCAGTTCTTC.